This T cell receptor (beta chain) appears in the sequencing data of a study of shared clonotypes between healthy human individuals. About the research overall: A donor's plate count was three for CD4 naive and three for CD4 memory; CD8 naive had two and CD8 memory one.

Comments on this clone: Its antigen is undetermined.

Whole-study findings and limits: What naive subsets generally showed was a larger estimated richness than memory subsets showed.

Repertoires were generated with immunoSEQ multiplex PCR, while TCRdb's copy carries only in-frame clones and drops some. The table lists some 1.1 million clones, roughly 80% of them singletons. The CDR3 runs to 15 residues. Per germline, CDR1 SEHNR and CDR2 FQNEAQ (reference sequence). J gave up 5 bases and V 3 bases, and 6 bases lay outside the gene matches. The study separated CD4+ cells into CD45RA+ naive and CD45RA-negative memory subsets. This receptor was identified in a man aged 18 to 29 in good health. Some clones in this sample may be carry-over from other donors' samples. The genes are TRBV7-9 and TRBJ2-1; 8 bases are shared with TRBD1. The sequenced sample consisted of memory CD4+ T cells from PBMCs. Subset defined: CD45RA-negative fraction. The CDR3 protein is CASSFGTGIHNEQFF. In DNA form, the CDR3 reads TGTGCCAGCAGCTTTGGGACAGGCATCCACAATGAGCAGTTCTTC.